The next 26 T cell receptor beta chains were all read from a single sample in a study of cytomegalovirus exposure and HLA in healthy donors. It was with 60 Vbeta and 13 Jbeta primers that the PCR ran. Sequencing was performed with immunoSEQ multiplex PCR; in TCRdb, only in-frame clones are kept and a portion is missing. The data hold some 150,000 clones, with 60% to 85% observed a single time. Sequenced sample: PBMCs. The receptors derive from a male donor in good health and CMV-seronegative.

The chain joins TRBV19 to TRBJ2-7, with TRBD2 matching 13 bases. There are 16 residues in the CDR3. Losses at the gene ends were 1 base for V and 7 bases for J; bases not matched to a gene: 7. Germline assignment: CDR1 LNHDA and CDR2 SQIVND (reference sequence). The CDR3 here is CASSIGGLAGPREQYF. Written as DNA, the CDR3 is TGTGCCAGTAGTATAGGGGGACTAGCGGGGCCGAGGGAGCAGTACTTC.

J is TRBJ2-7 and V is TRBV6-6; 7 positions agree with TRBD2. This CDR3 has 16 amino acids. After removal of 0 bases from V and 0 bases from J, the junction contained 5 bases not matched to a gene. Germline V gene sequence: CDR1 MNHNY, CDR2 SVGAGI (reference sequence). CDR3 loop: CASSYSLGGSSYEQYF. Here the CDR3 DNA reads TGTGCCAGCAGTTACTCCCTCGGCGGGAGCTCCTACGAGCAGTACTTC.

The CDR3: CASAGGNYGYTF. In DNA, the CDR3 is TGCGCCAGCGCGGGGGGTAACTATGGCTACACCTTC. This chain joins TRBV5-1 and TRBJ1-2; a possible D gene is TRBD1 (5 bases). Germline CDR1 SGHRS, CDR2 YFSETQ. The V gene lost 7 bases and the J gene lost 1 base, with 8 bases spanning the gap. The CDR3 has 12 amino acids.

The J gene is TRBJ1-6, the V gene TRBV15, with D uncertain. The CDR3 has 14 amino acids. Trimming removed 3 bases from V and 6 bases from J, with 9 bases in between. Germline V gene lookup returns CDR1 LNHNV and CDR2 YYDKDF (reference sequence). Here the CDR3 DNA reads TGTGCCACCAGCAGTGATCTCGGTAATTCACCCCTCCACTTT. It codes for CATSSDLGNSPLHF. The entire variable domain, with the rest obtained from reference TRBV15 and TRBJ1-6, is as follows: DAMVIQNPRYQVTQFGKPVTLSCSQTLNHNVMYWYQQKSSQAPKLLFHYYDKDFNNEADTPDNFQSRRPNTSFCFLDIRSPGLGDTAMYLCATSSDLGNSPLHFGNGTRLTVT.

The CDR3 DNA reads TGTGCCAGTAGCAGCACAGGGTTATTCGGCTCTGGGGCCAACGTCCTGACTTTC. This sequence encodes CASSSTGLFGSGANVLTF. The chain is built from TRBV19 and TRBJ2-6, with a possible D match to TRBD1 (6 bases). Between the trimmed V and J ends, which lost 6 bases and 0 bases, there was a span of 18 bases. CDR1 is LNHDA, CDR2 SQIVND, per germline (reference sequence). CDR3 length: 18 residues.

V gene TRBV6-4 combines with J gene TRBJ2-5; 8 bases align to TRBD2. Judging by the DNA end, TRBJ2-7 fits better; the J call may be wrong. Germline values: CDR1 MRHNA, CDR2 SNTAGT. This CDR3 is 16 amino acids long. The CDR3 spells CASSDSMGLDCYEQYF. The CDR3, as DNA: TGTGCCAGCAGTGACTCGATGGGACTAGATTGCTACGAGCAGTACTTC.

In DNA, the CDR3 is TGTGCCAGCAGTTCCTCTAGCGGGAGGGCCGATGAGCAGTTCTTC. Its protein product is CASSSSSGRADEQFF. The V call is TRBV27, the J call TRBJ2-1, with 12 bases fitting TRBD2. CDR1 and CDR2 (germline): MNHEY, SMNVEV (reference sequence). Trimming cost V 4 bases and J 8 bases; bases outside gene matches: 6. The CDR3 contains 15 residues.

Only a few counts were recorded for this clone. The CDR3 sequence: CASSLGAYSYEQYF. CDR3 nucleotide sequence: TGTGCCAGCAGCTTAGGGGCGTACTCCTACGAGCAGTACTTC. The rearrangement links TRBV11-1 to TRBJ2-7; D unresolved. CDR3 length: 14 amino acids. CDR1 SGHAT and CDR2 FQDESV come from the germline V gene (reference sequence). Trimming removed 1 base at V and 0 bases at J, with 7 bases between.

The chain joins TRBV6-4 to TRBJ2-1; 15 positions match TRBD2. The CDR3 is 15 residues long. Germline V gene sequence: CDR1 MRHNA, CDR2 SNTAGT. V was clipped by 4 bases and J by 6 bases; unmatched bases: 1. Here the CDR3 reads CASSGTSGGANEQFF. CDR3 DNA: TGTGCCAGCAGTGGGACTAGCGGGGGGGCCAATGAGCAGTTCTTC.

The chain combines TRBV6-6 with TRBJ2-7; possible D gene TRBD2, 5 bases. Per the germline V gene, CDR1 is MNHNY and CDR2 is SVGAGI (reference sequence). The CDR3 length is 14 residues. Trimming took 10 bases from V and 7 from J, leaving 23 bases between them. CDR3 in DNA: TGTGCCACCCAGGTCGGAGATAGCCGGGGAGAGCAGTACTTC. Translating it yields CATQVGDSRGEQYF.

The J gene is TRBJ2-1, the V gene TRBV5-4; tentatively, D is TRBD2 (6 bases). Germline V gives CDR1 SGHNT, CDR2 YYREEE (reference sequence). The CDR3 is 16 amino acids. The V and J ends lost 4 bases and 1 base respectively, with 15 bases between them. CDR3 residues: CASSLSLARSYNEQFF. The CDR3, as DNA: TGTGCCAGCAGCCTGTCACTAGCACGATCCTACAATGAGCAGTTCTTC. Full variable domain (rest looked up from reference TRBV5-4 and TRBJ2-1): ETGVTQSPTHLIKTRGQQVTLRCSSQSGHNTVSWYQQALGQGPQFIFQYYREEENGRGNFPPRFSGLQFPNYSSELNVNALELDDSALYLCASSLSLARSYNEQFFGPGTRLTVL.

This rearrangement joins TRBV9 to TRBJ2-5, with 8 bases aligning to TRBD2. This CDR3 spans 13 amino acids. Trimming cost V 2 bases and J 3 bases; bases outside gene matches: 0. CDR1 is SGDLS, CDR2 YYNGEE, per germline. The CDR3 region is CASSVSGEETQYF. DNA of the CDR3: TGTGCCAGCAGCGTTAGCGGGGAAGAGACCCAGTACTTC. The full variable domain, with the rest looked up from reference TRBV9 and TRBJ2-5, is DSGVTQTPKHLITATGQRVTLRCSPRSGDLSVYWYQQSLDQGLQFLIQYYNGEERAKGNILERFSAQQFPDLHSELNLSSLELGDSALYFCASSVSGEETQYFGPGTRLLVL.

The chain combines TRBV7-2 with TRBJ2-3; 7 bases fit TRBD2. The length of the CDR3 is 15 residues. V gave up 3 bases and J gave up 5 bases; unmatched junction bases: 8. Germline CDR1 SGHTA, CDR2 FQGNSA. Written as DNA, the CDR3 is TGTGCCAGCAGCTTGGGCGGGAGCGGGAAAGATACGCAGTATTTT. Its translation: CASSLGGSGKDTQYF.

The chain links TRBV7-6 to TRBJ2-3; TRBD1 might be the D (5 bases). Germline CDR1 SGHVS, CDR2 FNYEAQ. Trimming shortened V by 5 bases and J by 4 bases, and 10 bases separated the two germline ends. This CDR3 spans 13 amino acids. CDR3 sequence (DNA): TGTGCCAGCAGCCCAGGGCGGTCAGATACGCAGTATTTT. As protein: CASSPGRSDTQYF.

This clone was seen once. This chain connects TRBV7-2 to TRBJ2-7, with 13 bases matching TRBD2. The junction had 6 bases not matched to a gene; V was cut back by 5 bases and J by 2 bases. Germline CDR1 SGHTA, CDR2 FQGNSA. CDR3 length equals 16 residues. In DNA form, the CDR3 reads TGTGCCAGCAGCCCCACTAGCGGGGGGGCCCCCTACGAGCAGTACTTC. It yields the protein CASSPTSGGAPYEQYF. Variable domain in full (rest from reference TRBV7-2 and TRBJ2-7): GAGVSQSPSNKVTEKGKDVELRCDPISGHTALYWYRQSLGQGLEFLIYFQGNSAPDKSGLPSDRFSAERTGGSVSTLTIQRTQQEDSAVYLCASSPTSGGAPYEQYFGPGTRLTVT.

This clone was seen more than once but under ten times. V gene TRBV15 combines with J gene TRBJ2-1; TRBD2 matches at 8 bases. CDR1 is LNHNV and CDR2 is YYDKDF in the germline V gene (reference sequence). The CDR3 totals 16 residues. J lost 5 bases, V lost 0 bases, and 6 bases had no gene match. This CDR3 is CATSRDLGRGNNEQFF. The CDR3 DNA sequence: TGTGCCACCAGCAGAGATCTCGGGAGGGGAAACAATGAGCAGTTCTTC.

The chain employs TRBV4-2 and TRBJ1-4; D not certain. In germline, CDR1 is LGHNA, CDR2 YNFKEQ. Trimming left V 0 bases short and J 6 bases short, with 8 bases between. The CDR3 sequence is 14 residues long. The CDR3 DNA reads TGTGCCAGCAGCCAAGATAGGAGGGATGAAAAACTGTTTTTT. Amino acid sequence: CASSQDRRDEKLFF.

This clone was recorded once. The chain links TRBV5-1 to TRBJ2-3, with 13 bases fitting TRBD2. This CDR3 is built from 15 residues. Germline-derived CDR1 and CDR2 are SGHRS and YFSETQ. The ends lost 4 bases at V and 7 bases at J; junction bases unmatched: 6. DNA of the CDR3: TGCGCCAGCAGCCCACTAGCGGGGGGGCCGTATACGCAGTATTTT. It yields the protein CASSPLAGGPYTQYF.

The chain joins TRBV7-8 to TRBJ2-3; 7 bases match TRBD1. V lost 5 bases, J lost 2 bases, and 10 bases stayed unmatched. CDR1 is SGHVS, CDR2 FQNEAQ, per germline. The CDR3 loop spans 16 amino acids. CDR3 loop: CASSPQGSRSTDTQYF. The CDR3 nucleotides read TGTGCCAGCAGCCCACAGGGGTCTAGGTCCACAGATACGCAGTATTTT.

J is TRBJ1-2 and V is TRBV5-4, with D possibly matching TRBD1 (5 bases). The V and J ends lost 4 bases and 0 bases respectively, with 10 bases between them. This CDR3 comprises 14 residues. Germline V CDR1 and CDR2: SGHNT, YYREEE (reference sequence). Here the CDR3 DNA reads TGTGCCAGCAGCCCCGGGGGGTCTAACTATGGCTACACCTTC. Amino acid sequence: CASSPGGSNYGYTF.

V usage is TRBV4-1 and J usage is TRBJ1-1; 11 bases line up with TRBD1. Germline CDR1 is MGHRA and CDR2 is YSYEKL. The CDR3 length is 17 residues. V gave up 1 base and J gave up 1 base; unmatched junction bases: 5. CDR3 nucleotides: TGCGCCAGCAGCCAAGTTTTGGGACAGGGGGAGAACACTGAAGCTTTCTTT. This translates into CASSQVLGQGENTEAFF.

V and J are TRBV4-2 and TRBJ2-2; D possibly corresponds to TRBD1 (6 bases). Germline V gene sequence: CDR1 LGHNA, CDR2 YNFKEQ. Trimming cost V 4 bases and J 1 base, with 10 bases left between them. The CDR3 is made up of 15 amino acids. CDR3 nucleotides: TGTGCCAGCAGCCCCGAGGGACAGAACACCGGGGAGCTGTTTTTT. Translated, it gives CASSPEGQNTGELFF.

Here the CDR3 DNA reads TGTGCCAGCAGCTTACGCTTCGACAGTTGGGCAGAGACCCAGTACTTC. It translates to CASSLRFDSWAETQYF. The rearrangement links TRBV11-2 to TRBJ2-5, with D tentatively TRBD1 (5 bases). Per the germline V gene, CDR1 is SGHAT and CDR2 is FQNNGV. V was clipped by 2 bases and J by 4 bases, with 17 bases between them. CDR3 length: 16 residues.

This clone was picked up a small number of times. J is TRBJ2-7 and V is TRBV6-5; a weak D match, TRBD2 (5 bases). The V gene's germline CDR1 is MNHEY and CDR2 SVGAGI. The CDR3 extends over 12 amino acids. Trimming removed 7 bases at V and 2 bases at J, with 9 bases between. The CDR3 DNA reads TGTGCCAGCACGGGGTCCCCCTACGAGCAGTACTTC. Translation gives CASTGSPYEQYF.

This rearrangement joins TRBV13 to TRBJ2-3; 10 nucleotides match TRBD2. The CDR3 is 18 amino acids. The germline CDR1 and CDR2 sequences are PRHDT and FYEKMQ (reference sequence). With 2 bases clipped from V and 5 bases from J, the junction kept 13 bases outside the gene matches. The CDR3: CASSLLSGRAVIRDTQYF. DNA for the CDR3: TGTGCCAGCAGCTTACTCAGCGGGAGGGCCGTTATAAGAGATACGCAGTATTTT.

This chain joins TRBV12-5 and TRBJ2-7; the match to TRBD2 covers 14 bases. The CDR3 totals 13 residues. The V segment lost 6 bases and the J segment 12 bases; nucleotides outside the gene matches: 7. Germline V gene sequence: CDR1 LGHNT, CDR2 FRNRAP. This CDR3 is CASGLGLAGVSYF. The CDR3 DNA reads TGTGCTAGTGGGCTGGGACTAGCGGGAGTGTCGTACTTC.